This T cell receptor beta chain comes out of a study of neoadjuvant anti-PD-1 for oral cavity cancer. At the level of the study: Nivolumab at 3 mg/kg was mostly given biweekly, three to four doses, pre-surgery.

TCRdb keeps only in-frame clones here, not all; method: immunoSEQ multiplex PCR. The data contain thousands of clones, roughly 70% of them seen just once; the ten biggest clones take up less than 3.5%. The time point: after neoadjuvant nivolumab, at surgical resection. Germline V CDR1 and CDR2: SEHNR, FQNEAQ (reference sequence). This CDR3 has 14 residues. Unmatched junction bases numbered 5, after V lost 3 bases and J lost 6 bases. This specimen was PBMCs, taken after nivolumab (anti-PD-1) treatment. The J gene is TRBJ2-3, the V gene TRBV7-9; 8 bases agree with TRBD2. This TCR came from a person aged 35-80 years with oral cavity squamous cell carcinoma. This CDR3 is CASSLHGGADTQYF. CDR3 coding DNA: TGTGCCAGCAGCTTGCACGGGGGGGCTGATACGCAGTATTTT.